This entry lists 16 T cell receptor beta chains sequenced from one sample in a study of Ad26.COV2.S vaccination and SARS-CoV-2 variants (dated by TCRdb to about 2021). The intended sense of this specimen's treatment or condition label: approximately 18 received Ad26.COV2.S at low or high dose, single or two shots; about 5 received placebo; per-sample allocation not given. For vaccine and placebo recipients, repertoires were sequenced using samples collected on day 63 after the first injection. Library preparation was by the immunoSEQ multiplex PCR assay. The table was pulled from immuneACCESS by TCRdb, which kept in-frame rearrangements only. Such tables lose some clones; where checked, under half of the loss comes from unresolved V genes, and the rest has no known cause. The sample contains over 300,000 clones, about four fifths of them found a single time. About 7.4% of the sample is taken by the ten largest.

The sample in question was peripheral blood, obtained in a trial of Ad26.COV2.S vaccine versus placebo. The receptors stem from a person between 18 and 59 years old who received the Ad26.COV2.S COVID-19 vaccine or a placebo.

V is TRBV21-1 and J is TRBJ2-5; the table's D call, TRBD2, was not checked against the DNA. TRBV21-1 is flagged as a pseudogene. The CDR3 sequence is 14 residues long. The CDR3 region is CASPRGGRGETQYF. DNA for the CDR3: TGTGCCAGCCCCCGGGGGGGAAGAGGAGAGACCCAGTACTTC.

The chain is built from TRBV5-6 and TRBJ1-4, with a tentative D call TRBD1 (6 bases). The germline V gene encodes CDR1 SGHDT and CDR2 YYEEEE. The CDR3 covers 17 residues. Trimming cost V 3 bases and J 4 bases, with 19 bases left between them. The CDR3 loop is CASSSLKRQALNEKLFF. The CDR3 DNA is TGTGCCAGCAGCTCACTTAAGCGACAGGCTCTTAATGAAAAACTGTTTTTT.

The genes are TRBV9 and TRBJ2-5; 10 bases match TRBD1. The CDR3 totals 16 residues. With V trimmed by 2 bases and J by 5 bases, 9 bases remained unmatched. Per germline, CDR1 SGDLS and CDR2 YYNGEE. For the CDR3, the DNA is TGTGCCAGCAGCGTGTCTGACAGGGGGCTTTGGGAGACCCAGTACTTC. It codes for CASSVSDRGLWETQYF.

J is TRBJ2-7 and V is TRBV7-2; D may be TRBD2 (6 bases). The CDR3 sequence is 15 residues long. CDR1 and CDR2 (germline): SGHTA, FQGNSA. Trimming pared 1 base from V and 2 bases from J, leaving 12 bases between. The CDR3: CASSLVGSLPYEQYF. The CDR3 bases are TGTGCCAGCAGCTTAGTCGGGAGCCTACCCTACGAGCAGTACTTC.

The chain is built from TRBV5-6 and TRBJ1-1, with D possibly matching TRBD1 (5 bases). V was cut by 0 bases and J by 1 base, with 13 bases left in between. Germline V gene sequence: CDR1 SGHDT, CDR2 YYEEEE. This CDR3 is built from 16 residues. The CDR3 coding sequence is TGTGCCAGCAGCTTGGCCCTTACGACAGAGAACACTGAAGCTTTCTTT. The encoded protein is CASSLALTTENTEAFF. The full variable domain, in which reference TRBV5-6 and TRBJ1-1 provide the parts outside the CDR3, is DAGVTQSPTHLIKTRGQQVTLRCSPKSGHDTVSWYQQALGQGPQFIFQYYEEEERQRGNFPDRFSGHQFPNYSSELNVNALLLGDSALYLCASSLALTTENTEAFFGQGTRLTVV.

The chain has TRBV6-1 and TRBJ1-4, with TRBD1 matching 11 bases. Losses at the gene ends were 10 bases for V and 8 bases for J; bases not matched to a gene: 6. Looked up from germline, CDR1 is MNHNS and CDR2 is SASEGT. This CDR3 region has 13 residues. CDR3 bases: TGTGCCACCTCGGACAGGGGGCCGGAAAAACTGTTTTTT. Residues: CATSDRGPEKLFF.

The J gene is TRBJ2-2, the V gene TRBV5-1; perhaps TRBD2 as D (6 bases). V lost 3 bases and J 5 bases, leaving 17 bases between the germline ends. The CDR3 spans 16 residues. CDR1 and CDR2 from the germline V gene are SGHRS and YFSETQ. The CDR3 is CASSSGLSTSTGELFF. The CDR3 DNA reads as TGCGCCAGCAGCTCCGGACTATCAACCTCAACCGGGGAGCTGTTTTTT.

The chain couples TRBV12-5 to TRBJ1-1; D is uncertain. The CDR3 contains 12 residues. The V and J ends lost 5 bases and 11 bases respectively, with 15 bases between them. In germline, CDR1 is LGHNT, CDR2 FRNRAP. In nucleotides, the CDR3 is TGTGCTAGTGGTCCGGACTCCGGCGTGGCTTTCTTT. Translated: CASGPDSGVAFF.

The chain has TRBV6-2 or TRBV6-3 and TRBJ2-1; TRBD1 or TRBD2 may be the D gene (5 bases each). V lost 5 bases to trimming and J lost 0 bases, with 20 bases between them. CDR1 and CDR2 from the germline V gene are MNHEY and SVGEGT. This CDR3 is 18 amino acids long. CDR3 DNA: TGTGCCAGCAGTCCGAGCGGAGTAGGGGTAAGCTCCTACAATGAGCAGTTCTTC. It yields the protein CASSPSGVGVSSYNEQFF.

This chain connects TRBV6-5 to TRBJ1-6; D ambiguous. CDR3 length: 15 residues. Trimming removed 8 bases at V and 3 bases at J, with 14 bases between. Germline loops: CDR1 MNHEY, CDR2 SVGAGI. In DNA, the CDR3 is TGTGCCAGCGGAACCCCAGGAATCTATAATTCACCCCTCCACTTT. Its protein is CASGTPGIYNSPLHF.

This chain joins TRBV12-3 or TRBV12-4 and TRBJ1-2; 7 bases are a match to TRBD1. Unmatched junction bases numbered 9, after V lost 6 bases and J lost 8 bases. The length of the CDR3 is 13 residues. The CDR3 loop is CASSLTGVRGYTF. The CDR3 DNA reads TGTGCCAGCAGCCTAACAGGGGTGAGGGGCTACACCTTC.

The CDR3 loop is CSGQTSGGETQYF. CDR3 nucleotides: TGCAGCGGACAGACTAGCGGGGGAGAGACCCAGTACTTC. The genes are TRBV29-1 and TRBJ2-5; 12 bases map to TRBD2. Trimming at V came to 7 bases and at J to 4 bases, leaving 4 bases not matched to a gene. This CDR3 spans 13 amino acids. Germline loops: CDR1 SQVTM, CDR2 ANQGSEA. Full variable domain (remainder filled in from reference TRBV29-1 and TRBJ2-5): SAVISQKPSRDICQRGTSLTIQCQVDSQVTMMFWYRQQPGQSLTLIATANQGSEATYESGFVIDKFPISRPNLTFSTLTVSNMSPEDSSIYLCSGQTSGGETQYFGPGTRLLVL.

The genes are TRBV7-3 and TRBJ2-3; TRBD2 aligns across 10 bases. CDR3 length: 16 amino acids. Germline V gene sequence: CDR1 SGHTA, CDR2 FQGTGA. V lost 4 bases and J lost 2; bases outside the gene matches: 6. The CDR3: CASSSTGTSDTDTQYF. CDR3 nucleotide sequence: TGTGCCAGCAGCTCCACCGGGACTAGCGACACAGATACGCAGTATTTT.

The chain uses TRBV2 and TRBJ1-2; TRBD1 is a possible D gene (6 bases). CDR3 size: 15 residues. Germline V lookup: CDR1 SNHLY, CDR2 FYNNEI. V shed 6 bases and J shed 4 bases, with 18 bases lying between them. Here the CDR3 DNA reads TGTGCCAGCAGCTCGCCGACAGGATTCATCTATGGCTACACCTTC. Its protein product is CASSSPTGFIYGYTF.

CDR3 amino acids: CASSLGSGRGWGTDTQYF. CDR3 nucleotide sequence: TGTGCCAGCAGCTTAGGGAGCGGGAGGGGCTGGGGGACAGATACGCAGTATTTT. The chain uses TRBV11-2 and TRBJ2-3, with 10 bases identical to TRBD2. Germline CDR1 SGHAT, CDR2 FQNNGV. The trim removed 1 base at V and 3 bases at J, leaving 10 bases unmatched. The CDR3 is 18 amino acids.

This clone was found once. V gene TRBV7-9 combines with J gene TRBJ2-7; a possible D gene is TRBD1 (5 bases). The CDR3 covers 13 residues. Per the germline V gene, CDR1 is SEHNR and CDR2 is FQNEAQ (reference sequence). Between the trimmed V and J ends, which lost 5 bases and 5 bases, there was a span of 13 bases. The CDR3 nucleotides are TGTGCCAGCAGCGTCACAGGTATCAACGAGCAGTACTTC. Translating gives CASSVTGINEQYF.